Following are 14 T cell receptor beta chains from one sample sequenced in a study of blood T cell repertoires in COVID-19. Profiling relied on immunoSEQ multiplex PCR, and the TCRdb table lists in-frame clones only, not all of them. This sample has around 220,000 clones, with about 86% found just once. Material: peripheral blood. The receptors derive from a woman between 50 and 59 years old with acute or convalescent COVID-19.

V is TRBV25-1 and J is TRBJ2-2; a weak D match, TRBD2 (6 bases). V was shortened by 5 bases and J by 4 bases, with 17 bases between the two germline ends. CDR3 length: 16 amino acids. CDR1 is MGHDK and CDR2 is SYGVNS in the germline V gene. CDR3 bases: TGTGCCAGCAGTCCTCCAGGGCGGGAAGCCACCGGGGAGCTGTTTTTT. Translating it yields CASSPPGREATGELFF.

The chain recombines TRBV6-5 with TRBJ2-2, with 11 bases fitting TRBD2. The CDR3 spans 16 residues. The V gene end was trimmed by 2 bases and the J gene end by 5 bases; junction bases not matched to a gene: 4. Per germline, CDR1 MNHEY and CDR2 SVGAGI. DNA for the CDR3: TGTGCCAGCAGTTACCGGCTAGCGGGAGGAACCGGGGAGCTGTTTTTT. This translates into CASSYRLAGGTGELFF.

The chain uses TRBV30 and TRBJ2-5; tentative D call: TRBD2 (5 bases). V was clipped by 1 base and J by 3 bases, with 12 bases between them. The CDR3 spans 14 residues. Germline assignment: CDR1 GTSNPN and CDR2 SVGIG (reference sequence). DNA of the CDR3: TGTGCCTGGAGTGGCCGAGGGCGGGAAGAGACCCAGTACTTC. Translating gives CAWSGRGREETQYF.

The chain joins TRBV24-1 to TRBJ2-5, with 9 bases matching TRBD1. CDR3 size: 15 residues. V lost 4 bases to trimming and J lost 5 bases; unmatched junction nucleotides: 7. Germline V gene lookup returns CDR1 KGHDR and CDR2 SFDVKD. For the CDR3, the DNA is TGTGCCACCAGTGACACACAGGGGGCTGGGGAGACCCAGTACTTC. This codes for CATSDTQGAGETQYF.

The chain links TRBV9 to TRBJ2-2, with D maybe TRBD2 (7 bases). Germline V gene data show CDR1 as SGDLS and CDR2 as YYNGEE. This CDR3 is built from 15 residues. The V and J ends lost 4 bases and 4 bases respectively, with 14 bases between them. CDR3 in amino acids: CASSPRGGGTGELFF. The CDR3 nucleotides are TGTGCCAGCAGCCCAAGGGGGGGAGGCACCGGGGAGCTGTTTTTT.

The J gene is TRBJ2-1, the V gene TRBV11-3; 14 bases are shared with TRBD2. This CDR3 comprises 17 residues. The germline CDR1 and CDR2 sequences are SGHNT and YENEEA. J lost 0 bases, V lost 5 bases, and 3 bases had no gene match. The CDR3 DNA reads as TGTGCCAGCAGCGGGACTAGCGGGAGTGCCTCCTACAATGAGCAGTTCTTC. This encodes CASSGTSGSASYNEQFF.

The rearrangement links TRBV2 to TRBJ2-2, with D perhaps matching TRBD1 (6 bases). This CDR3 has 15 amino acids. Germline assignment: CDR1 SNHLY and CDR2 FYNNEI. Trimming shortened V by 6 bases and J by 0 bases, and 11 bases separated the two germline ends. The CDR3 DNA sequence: TGTGCCAGCAGGGCACAGGGCGCGAACACCGGGGAGCTGTTTTTT. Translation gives CASRAQGANTGELFF.

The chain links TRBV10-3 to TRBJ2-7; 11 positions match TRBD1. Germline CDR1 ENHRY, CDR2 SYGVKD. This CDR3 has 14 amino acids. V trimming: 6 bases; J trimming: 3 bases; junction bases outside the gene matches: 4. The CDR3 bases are TGTGCCATCAGCGGGGGACAGGGGGACTACGAGCAGTACTTC. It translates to CAISGGQGDYEQYF.

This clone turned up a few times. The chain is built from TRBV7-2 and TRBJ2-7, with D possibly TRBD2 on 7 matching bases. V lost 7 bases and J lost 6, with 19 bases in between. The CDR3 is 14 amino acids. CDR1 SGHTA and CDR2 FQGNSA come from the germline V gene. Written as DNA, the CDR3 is TGTGCCAGCAACGAGGGGGGGCTGGGTCGCGAGCAGTACTTC. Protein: CASNEGGLGREQYF.

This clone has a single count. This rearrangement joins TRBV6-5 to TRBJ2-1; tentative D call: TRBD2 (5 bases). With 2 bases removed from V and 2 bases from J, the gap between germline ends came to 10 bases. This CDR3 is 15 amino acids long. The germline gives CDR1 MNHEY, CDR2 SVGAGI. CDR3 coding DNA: TGTGCCAGCAGTTACCCCGGGGTAACCTACAATGAGCAGTTCTTC. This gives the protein CASSYPGVTYNEQFF.

For the CDR3, the DNA is TGTGCCAGCAGTGACCGGGGTTACTATGGCTACACCTTC. Encoded protein: CASSDRGYYGYTF. V usage is TRBV12-3 or TRBV12-4 and J usage is TRBJ1-2; no definite D call. The CDR3 is 13 residues long. V lost 5 bases, J lost 3 bases, and 10 bases lay in between.

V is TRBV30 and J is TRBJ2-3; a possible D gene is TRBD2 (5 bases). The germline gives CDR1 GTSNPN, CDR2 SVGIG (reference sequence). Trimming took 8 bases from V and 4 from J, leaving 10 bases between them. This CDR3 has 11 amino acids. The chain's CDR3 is CAQTSADTQYF. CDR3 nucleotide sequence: TGTGCCCAAACTAGTGCAGATACGCAGTATTTT.

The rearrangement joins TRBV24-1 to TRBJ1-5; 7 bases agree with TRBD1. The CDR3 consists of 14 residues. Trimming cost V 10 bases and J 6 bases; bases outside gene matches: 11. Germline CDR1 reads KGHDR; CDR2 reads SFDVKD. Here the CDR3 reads CATSTGIGGQPQHF. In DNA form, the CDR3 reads TGTGCCACATCGACAGGGATCGGCGGTCAGCCCCAGCATTTT.

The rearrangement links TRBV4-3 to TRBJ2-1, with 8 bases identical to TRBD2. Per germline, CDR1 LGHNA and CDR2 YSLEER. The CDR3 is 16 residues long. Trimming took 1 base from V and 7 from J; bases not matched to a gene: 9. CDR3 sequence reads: CASSQGDGRASNEQFF. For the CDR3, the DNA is TGCGCCAGCAGCCAAGGTGACGGGAGGGCATCGAATGAGCAGTTCTTC.